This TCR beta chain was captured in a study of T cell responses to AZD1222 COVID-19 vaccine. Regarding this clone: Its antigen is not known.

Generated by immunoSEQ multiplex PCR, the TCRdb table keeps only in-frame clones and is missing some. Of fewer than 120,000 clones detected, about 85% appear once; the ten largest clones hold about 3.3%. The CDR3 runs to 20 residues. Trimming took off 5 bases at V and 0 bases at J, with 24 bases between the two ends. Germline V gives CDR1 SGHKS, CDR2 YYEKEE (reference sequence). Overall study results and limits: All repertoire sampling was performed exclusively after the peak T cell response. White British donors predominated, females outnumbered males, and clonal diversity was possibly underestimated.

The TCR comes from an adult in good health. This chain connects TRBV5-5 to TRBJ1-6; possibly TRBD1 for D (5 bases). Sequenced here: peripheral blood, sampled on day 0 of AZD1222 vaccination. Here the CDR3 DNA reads TGTGCCAGCAGGACTGGAAGTGAGGGACTCTGGAGCTCCTATAATTCACCCCTCCACTTT. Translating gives CASRTGSEGLWSSYNSPLHF.